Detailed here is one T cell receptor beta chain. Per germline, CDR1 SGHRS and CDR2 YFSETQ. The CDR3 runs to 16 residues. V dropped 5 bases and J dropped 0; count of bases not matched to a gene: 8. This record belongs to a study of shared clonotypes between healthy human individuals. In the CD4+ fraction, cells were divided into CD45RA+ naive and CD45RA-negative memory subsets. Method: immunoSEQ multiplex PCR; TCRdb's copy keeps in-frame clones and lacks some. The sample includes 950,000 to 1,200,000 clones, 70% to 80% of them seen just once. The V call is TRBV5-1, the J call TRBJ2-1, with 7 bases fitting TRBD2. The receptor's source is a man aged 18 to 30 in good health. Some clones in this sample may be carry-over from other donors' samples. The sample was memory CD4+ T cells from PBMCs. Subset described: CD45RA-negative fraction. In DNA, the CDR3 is TGCGCCAGCAGGGAATCTAGCGGCAGCTCCTACAATGAGCAGTTCTTC. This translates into CASRESSGSSYNEQFF.